This entry lists 6 T cell receptor beta chains sequenced from one sample in a study of cytomegalovirus exposure and HLA in healthy donors (dated by TCRdb to 2016 to 2017). Libraries were prepared through the immunoSEQ multiplex PCR assay. Not all clones reach the TCRdb copy of this immuneACCESS table, which keeps in-frame sequences only. Checked studies attribute under half of the gap to unresolved V genes and leave the rest unexplained. The sample contains 130,000 to 150,000 clones, roughly 89% of them found a single time. Approximately 9.2% of the sample lies in the top ten. The source material was PBMCs. The receptors here all came from a woman between 18 and 29 years old in good health and CMV-seropositive.

The rearrangement uses TRBV7-8 and TRBJ2-7, with 11 bases lining up with TRBD1. After removal of 5 bases from V and 5 bases from J, the junction contained 8 bases not matched to a gene. The germline V gene has CDR1 SGHVS and CDR2 FQNEAQ. The CDR3 runs 15 residues. This CDR3 is CASSPWTGGSDEQYF. The CDR3 bases are TGTGCCAGCAGCCCCTGGACAGGGGGCTCGGACGAGCAGTACTTC. The whole variable domain, remainder taken from reference TRBV7-8 and TRBJ2-7, is GAGVSQSPRYKVAKRGQDVALRCDPISGHVSLFWYQQALGQGPEFLTYFQNEAQLDKSGLPSDRFFAERPEGSVSTLKIQRTQQEDSAVYLCASSPWTGGSDEQYFGPGTRLTVT.

The chain links TRBV7-9 to TRBJ2-5; 11 bases agree with TRBD2. V shed 5 bases, J shed 5 bases, and the junction held 4 bases outside the gene matches. Germline-derived CDR1 and CDR2 are SEHNR and FQNEAQ (reference sequence). This CDR3 region has 14 residues. For the CDR3, the DNA is TGTGCCAGCAGCCCCTCTAGCGGGGGGGAGACCCAGTACTTC. It translates to CASSPSSGGETQYF.

The rearrangement uses TRBV30 and TRBJ2-3; 7 positions match TRBD1. The CDR3 is 15 amino acids. V dropped 0 bases and J dropped 3; count of bases not matched to a gene: 6. CDR1 and CDR2 from the germline V gene are GTSNPN and SVGIG (reference sequence). CDR3 region: CAWSVGDRSTDTQYF. In nucleotides, the CDR3 is TGTGCCTGGAGTGTAGGGGACAGAAGTACAGATACGCAGTATTTT.

V is TRBV6-5 and J is TRBJ2-3, with D tentatively TRBD2 (6 bases). This CDR3 spans 13 amino acids. V was pared by 6 bases and J by 5 bases, with 12 bases between. CDR1 and CDR2 from the germline V gene are MNHEY and SVGAGI. The CDR3 DNA reads TGTGCCAGCAGGCCGGGGGTGGTAGATACGCAGTATTTT. Translated, it gives CASRPGVVDTQYF.

This clone was seen once. The chain is built from TRBV27 and TRBJ2-7; D might be TRBD2 (5 bases). V shed 6 bases and J shed 6 bases, with 15 bases lying between them. Germline V gene data show CDR1 as MNHEY and CDR2 as SMNVEV (reference sequence). The CDR3 has 13 residues. The CDR3 protein is CASSQGGGSEQYF. DNA of the CDR3: TGTGCCAGCAGCCAAGGTGGAGGTTCCGAGCAGTACTTC.

The chain uses TRBV5-8 and TRBJ2-2, with no clear D. This CDR3 is 15 amino acids long. V shed 0 bases and J shed 8 bases, with 14 bases lying between them. Germline CDR1 is SGHTS and CDR2 is YDEGEE. The DNA for the CDR3 is TGTGCCAGCAGCTTGGCTCGACGAGGCCCTGGGGAGCTGTTTTTT. Its translation is CASSLARRGPGELFF.